This T cell receptor beta chain was documented in a study of T cell repertoires in cytomegalovirus infection. Overall study context: Based on public TCR beta signatures, there were indications of CMV infection and of a matching HLA type.

TCRdb itself ran the reads through MiXCR, one entry per CDR3 protein. This table has about 450,000 distinct CDR3 sequences, approximately 31% appearing once. Points from the study as a whole: Carriage of CMV together with the relevant HLA was identifiable through cumulative public TCR beta family frequency. There were HLA-C-restricted CMV-specific TCR beta clonotypes dominating the ex vivo response.

This clonotype was picked up a small number of times. No antigen is known for it. CDR1 is DFQATT and CDR2 is SNEGSKA in the germline V gene (reference sequence). Trimming took 0 bases from V and 1 from J, leaving 9 bases between them. The CDR3 runs 14 residues. The sequence derives from a human donor in good health (CMV status not recorded). Some clones in this sample may be carry-over from other donors' samples. The sample taken for sequencing was PBMCs. The chain employs TRBV20-1 and TRBJ2-5; D perhaps matches TRBD1 (6 bases). In DNA form, the CDR3 reads TGCAGTGCTAGAGATCCGGACAGCCAAGAGACCCAGTACTTC. The encoded protein is CSARDPDSQETQYF.